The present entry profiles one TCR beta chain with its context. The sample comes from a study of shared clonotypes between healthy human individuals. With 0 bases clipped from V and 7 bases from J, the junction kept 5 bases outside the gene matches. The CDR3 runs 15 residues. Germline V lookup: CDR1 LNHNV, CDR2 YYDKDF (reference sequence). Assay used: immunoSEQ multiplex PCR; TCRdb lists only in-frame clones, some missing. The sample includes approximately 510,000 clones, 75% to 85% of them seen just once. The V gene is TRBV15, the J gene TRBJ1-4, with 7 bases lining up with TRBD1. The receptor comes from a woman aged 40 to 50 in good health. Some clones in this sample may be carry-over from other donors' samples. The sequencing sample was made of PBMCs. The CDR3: CATSRDQTGSEKLFF. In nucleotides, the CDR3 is TGTGCCACCAGCAGAGATCAGACAGGGAGTGAAAAACTGTTTTTT.